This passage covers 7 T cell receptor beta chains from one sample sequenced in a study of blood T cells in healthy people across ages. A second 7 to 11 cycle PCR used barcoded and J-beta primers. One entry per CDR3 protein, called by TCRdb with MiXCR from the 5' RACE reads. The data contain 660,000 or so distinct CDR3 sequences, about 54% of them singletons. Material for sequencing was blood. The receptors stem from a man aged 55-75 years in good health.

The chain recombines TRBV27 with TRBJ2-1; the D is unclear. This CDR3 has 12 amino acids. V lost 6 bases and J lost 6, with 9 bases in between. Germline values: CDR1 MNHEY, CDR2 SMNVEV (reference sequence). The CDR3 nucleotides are TGTGCCAGCAGCTCGGGTTTCAATGAGCAGTTCTTC. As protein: CASSSGFNEQFF.

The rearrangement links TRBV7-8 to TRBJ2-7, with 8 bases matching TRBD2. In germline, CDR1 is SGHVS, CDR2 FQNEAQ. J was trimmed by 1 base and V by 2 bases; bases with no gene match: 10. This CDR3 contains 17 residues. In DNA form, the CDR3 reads TGTGCCAGCAGCTTACTGGCCTCGGCTAGCGGGTCCTACGAGCAGTACTTC. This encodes CASSLLASASGSYEQYF. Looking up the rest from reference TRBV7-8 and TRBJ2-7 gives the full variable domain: GAGVSQSPRYKVAKRGQDVALRCDPISGHVSLFWYQQALGQGPEFLTYFQNEAQLDKSGLPSDRFFAERPEGSVSTLKIQRTQQEDSAVYLCASSLLASASGSYEQYFGPGTRLTVT.

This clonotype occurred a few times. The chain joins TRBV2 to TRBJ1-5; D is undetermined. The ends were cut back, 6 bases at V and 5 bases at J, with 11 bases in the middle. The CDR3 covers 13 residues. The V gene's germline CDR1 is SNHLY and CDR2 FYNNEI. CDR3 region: CASSRGVDQPQHF. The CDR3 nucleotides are TGTGCCAGCAGCAGAGGAGTCGATCAGCCCCAGCATTTT.

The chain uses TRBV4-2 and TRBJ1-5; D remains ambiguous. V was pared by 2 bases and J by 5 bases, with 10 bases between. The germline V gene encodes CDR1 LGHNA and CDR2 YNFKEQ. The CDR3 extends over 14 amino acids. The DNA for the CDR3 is TGTGCCAGCAGCCAACCGGACGGGCATCAGCCCCAGCATTTT. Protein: CASSQPDGHQPQHF.

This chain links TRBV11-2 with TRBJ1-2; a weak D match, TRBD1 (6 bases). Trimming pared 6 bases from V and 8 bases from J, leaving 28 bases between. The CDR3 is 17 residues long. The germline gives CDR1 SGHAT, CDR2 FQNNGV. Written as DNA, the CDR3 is TGTGCCAGCAGAACCTGGGGGCAGGGCGAGGGAATTTACGGCTACACCTTC. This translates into CASRTWGQGEGIYGYTF.

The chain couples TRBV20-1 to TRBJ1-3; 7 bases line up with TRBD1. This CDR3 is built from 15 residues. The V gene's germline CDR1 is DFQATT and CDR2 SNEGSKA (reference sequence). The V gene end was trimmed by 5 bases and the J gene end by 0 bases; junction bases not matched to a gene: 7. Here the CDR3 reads CSALQGYYSGNTIYF. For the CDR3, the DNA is TGCAGTGCTCTACAGGGGTACTACTCTGGAAACACCATATATTTT.

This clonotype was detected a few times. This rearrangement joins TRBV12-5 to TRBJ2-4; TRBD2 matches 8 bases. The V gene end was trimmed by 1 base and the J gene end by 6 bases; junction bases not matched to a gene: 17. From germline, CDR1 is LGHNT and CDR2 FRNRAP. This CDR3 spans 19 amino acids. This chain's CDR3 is CASGLDLKTGGIPGNIQYF. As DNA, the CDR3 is TGTGCTAGTGGTTTGGACCTAAAGACGGGGGGGATCCCGGGAAACATTCAGTACTTC.